The next 23 T cell receptor beta chains were all read from a single sample in a study of T cells in Graves' hyperthyroidism and ophthalmopathy. Template material for amplifying TCR beta CDR3 regions consisted of RNA transcripts. TCR CDR3 underwent first-round RT-PCR with the HTBI primer set. TCRdb called the multiplex PCR reads again in MiXCR, with one record for every CDR3 protein. This repertoire shows approximately 380,000 distinct CDR3 sequences, 11% to 15% found once; its top ten account for 28%. What was sequenced was blood. The receptors were sampled from a man between 45 and 60 years old with Graves' ophthalmopathy.

The chain uses TRBV5-1 and TRBJ2-5, with 8 nucleotides matching TRBD1. This CDR3 contains 15 residues. CDR1 and CDR2 (germline): SGHRS, YFSETQ. The ends lost 4 bases at V and 2 bases at J; junction bases unmatched: 7. The CDR3: CASSLDRVGQETQYF. The CDR3 DNA follows: TGCGCCAGCAGCCTGGACAGGGTTGGGCAAGAGACCCAGTACTTC.

The CDR3, as DNA: TGTGCCACCAGTGCCGGCTGGGGGACCCAGTACTTC. Protein sequence: CATSAGWGTQYF. The rearrangement uses TRBV24-1 and TRBJ2-5; D ambiguous. CDR1 KGHDR and CDR2 SFDVKD come from the germline V gene. The length of the CDR3 is 12 residues. V lost 5 bases to trimming and J lost 7 bases, with 10 bases between them.

This clonotype was observed a handful of times. The chain joins TRBV7-9 to TRBJ1-2; D gene unclear. CDR3 size: 14 residues. Per the germline V gene, CDR1 is SEHNR and CDR2 is FQNEAQ (reference sequence). V shed 3 bases and J shed 6 bases, with 14 bases lying between them. For the CDR3, the DNA is TGTGCCAGCAGCTTGACCGACTCGGGGAATGGCTACACCTTC. The encoded protein is CASSLTDSGNGYTF.

This clonotype was seen many times. This chain links TRBV3-1 with TRBJ2-3; tentative D call: TRBD2 (6 bases). The germline CDR1 and CDR2 sequences are LGHDT and YNNKEL (reference sequence). The CDR3 is made up of 15 amino acids. V shed 2 bases and J shed 1 base, with 10 bases lying between them. CDR3 sequence: CASSQSGVGTDTQYF. In nucleotides, the CDR3 is TGTGCCAGCAGCCAATCGGGAGTCGGCACAGATACGCAGTATTTT.

This clonotype has at least ten counts. This chain uses TRBV5-1 with TRBJ2-1; 10 positions match TRBD2. CDR1 is SGHRS, CDR2 YFSETQ, per germline. This CDR3 spans 14 amino acids. Trimming removed 1 base from V and 9 bases from J; junction bases left unmatched: 4. The CDR3: CASSLSLAGAEQFF. The DNA of the CDR3 is TGCGCCAGCAGCTTGTCTCTAGCGGGAGCTGAGCAGTTCTTC.

This clonotype was found a few times. The genes are TRBV4-1 and TRBJ2-7; 9 nucleotides agree with TRBD2. CDR3 length: 16 residues. The V gene end was trimmed by 0 bases and the J gene end by 4 bases; junction bases not matched to a gene: 7. Germline V lookup: CDR1 MGHRA, CDR2 YSYEKL. DNA for the CDR3: TGCGCCAGCAGCCAAGATCTTAGCGGGAGTCAGTACGAGCAGTACTTC. This sequence encodes CASSQDLSGSQYEQYF.

Remarks on this clonotype: As the CDR3 is not closed by the conserved phenylalanine or tryptophan, this likely results from a read error. The chain has TRBV7-9 and TRBJ1-2; TRBD1 might be the D (5 bases). CDR1 and CDR2 (germline): SEHNR, FQNEAQ (reference sequence). This CDR3 region has 14 residues. V gave up 5 bases and J gave up 6 bases, with 16 bases separating them. CDR3 nucleotide sequence: TGTGCCAGCAGCGTTGGGGCCAGGGAAAATGGCTACACCCTC. It encodes CASSVGARENGYTL.

This rearrangement joins TRBV27 to TRBJ2-1; perhaps TRBD2 as D (6 bases). V gave up 7 bases and J gave up 8 bases, with 15 bases separating them. Per the germline V gene, CDR1 is MNHEY and CDR2 is SMNVEV (reference sequence). The CDR3 consists of 13 residues. The CDR3 loop is CASKYAGSYEQFF. CDR3 DNA: TGTGCCAGCAAGTACGCGGGGTCGTATGAGCAGTTCTTC.

This clonotype showed up many times. The V call is TRBV18, the J call TRBJ1-1, with D tentatively TRBD1 (5 bases). V lost 3 bases to trimming and J lost 4 bases, with 15 bases between them. Germline V gives CDR1 KGHSH, CDR2 LQKENI. The CDR3 contains 15 residues. CDR3 loop: CASSPPGSGATEAFF. The CDR3 coding sequence is TGTGCCAGCTCACCCCCAGGGAGCGGGGCCACTGAAGCTTTCTTT.

V is TRBV30 and J is TRBJ2-4, with no clear D. Trimming cost V 1 base and J 0 bases, with 10 bases left between them. Germline-derived CDR1 and CDR2 are GTSNPN and SVGIG (reference sequence). The CDR3 length is 15 residues. The CDR3 nucleotides are TGTGCCTGGAGTGGCACAGCTCTAGCCAAAAACATTCAGTACTTC. Translating gives CAWSGTALAKNIQYF.

This clonotype occurred many times. The V call is TRBV27, the J call TRBJ2-7; no firm D call. Trimming pared 3 bases from V and 0 bases from J, leaving 12 bases between. Germline V gene sequence: CDR1 MNHEY, CDR2 SMNVEV (reference sequence). The CDR3 loop spans 15 amino acids. The CDR3 reads CASSFYSESSYEQYF. The CDR3 nucleotides read TGTGCCAGCAGTTTCTACAGCGAGAGCTCCTACGAGCAGTACTTC.

This clonotype has a handful of counts. V is TRBV28 and J is TRBJ1-3; D is uncertain. There are 13 residues in the CDR3. Germline V lookup: CDR1 MDHEN, CDR2 SYDVKM. V shed 3 bases and J shed 4 bases, with 7 bases lying between them. The CDR3 coding sequence is TGTGCCAGCAGTTTGGGTCTCGGAAACACCATATATTTT. This encodes CASSLGLGNTIYF.

The chain links TRBV10-3 to TRBJ2-3; unclear D gene. Per germline, CDR1 ENHRY and CDR2 SYGVKD. The CDR3 extends over 13 amino acids. V was shortened by 4 bases and J by 6 bases, with 11 bases between the two germline ends. DNA for the CDR3: TGTGCCATCAGTGTAGGCGTTTCTGATACGCAGTATTTT. Its protein is CAISVGVSDTQYF.

This clonotype appeared a few times. The chain carries TRBV19 and TRBJ1-2; no reliable D call. Looked up from germline, CDR1 is LNHDA and CDR2 is SQIVND (reference sequence). V was pared by 3 bases and J by 8 bases, with 10 bases between. The CDR3 totals 12 residues. CDR3: CASSMTLGGYTF. The DNA for the CDR3 is TGTGCCAGTAGTATGACTCTAGGCGGCTACACCTTC.

This clonotype was detected only a few times. The chain employs TRBV7-2 and TRBJ1-4; D is possibly TRBD1 (5 bases). The CDR3 spans 15 residues. Trimming took 3 bases from V and 2 from J, leaving 10 bases between them. CDR1 SGHTA and CDR2 FQGNSA come from the germline V gene. As DNA, the CDR3 is TGTGCCAGCAGCTTGCAGGGTTCCACTAATGAAAAACTGTTTTTT. It specifies CASSLQGSTNEKLFF.

Points on this clonotype: With a much larger clone just one base away, this may be a read error. The chain is built from TRBV12-3 or TRBV12-4 and TRBJ1-1; D unclear. This CDR3 contains 14 residues. Deletions cut 6 bases from V and 5 bases from J, with 16 bases between. The CDR3 nucleotides are TGTGCCAGCAGCCAACCGTCTAAAGGAACTGAAGCTTTCTTT. Protein product: CASSQPSKGTEAFF.

The chain couples TRBV11-2 to TRBJ2-1, with TRBD2 identical over 11 bases. V shed 5 bases, J shed 5 bases, and the junction held 11 bases outside the gene matches. The germline CDR1 and CDR2 sequences are SGHAT and FQNNGV. This CDR3 has 17 amino acids. The CDR3 spells CASSQELAGVHNNEQFF. CDR3 sequence (DNA): TGTGCCAGCAGCCAAGAACTAGCGGGAGTTCACAACAATGAGCAGTTCTTC.

The chain couples TRBV5-1 to TRBJ2-1, with 13 bases fitting TRBD2. The CDR3 consists of 13 residues. Per germline, CDR1 SGHRS and CDR2 YFSETQ. Trimming cost V 8 bases and J 9 bases; bases outside gene matches: 5. CDR3 sequence reads: CASTTSGRGEQFF. The CDR3 DNA is TGCGCCAGTACTACTAGCGGGAGGGGTGAGCAGTTCTTC.

The chain links TRBV19 to TRBJ1-1, with no clear D. The V gene lost 4 bases and the J gene lost 1 base, with 10 bases spanning the gap. Germline V gives CDR1 LNHDA, CDR2 SQIVND (reference sequence). The CDR3 is 14 amino acids. For the CDR3, the DNA is TGTGCCAGTAGTAAAAGTCAGAGGAACACTGAAGCTTTCTTT. Translation: CASSKSQRNTEAFF.

This clonotype was recorded at least ten times. This sequence joins TRBV7-9 and TRBJ2-6, with 11 bases matching TRBD2. With V trimmed by 3 bases and J by 0 bases, 13 bases remained unmatched. Germline loops: CDR1 SEHNR, CDR2 FQNEAQ (reference sequence). The CDR3 loop spans 21 amino acids. The CDR3 here is CASSFPLAGGPTSSGANVLTF. Written as DNA, the CDR3 is TGTGCCAGCAGCTTCCCCTTAGCGGGAGGGCCAACAAGCTCTGGGGCCAACGTCCTGACTTTC. Complete variable domain (other parts from reference TRBV7-9 and TRBJ2-6): DTGVSQNPRHKITKRGQNVTFRCDPISEHNRLYWYRQTLGQGPEFLTYFQNEAQLEKSRLLSDRFSAERPKGSFSTLEIQRTEQGDSAMYLCASSFPLAGGPTSSGANVLTFGAGSRLTVL.

The sample holds many counts of this clonotype. The chain combines TRBV20-1 with TRBJ2-3; D not resolved. With 1 base removed from V and 6 bases from J, the gap between germline ends came to 14 bases. The germline CDR1 and CDR2 sequences are DFQATT and SNEGSKA (reference sequence). The CDR3 is made up of 14 amino acids. In DNA form, the CDR3 reads TGCAGTGCTAGAGTTGGCGAACACGCCGATACGCAGTATTTT. It yields the protein CSARVGEHADTQYF.

The genes are TRBV7-9 and TRBJ1-1, with D uncertain. This CDR3 contains 11 residues. Per germline, CDR1 SEHNR and CDR2 FQNEAQ (reference sequence). V lost 0 bases, J lost 11 bases, and 7 bases lay in between. The CDR3 sequence: CASSLAWVAFF. The CDR3 DNA sequence: TGTGCCAGCAGCTTAGCGTGGGTGGCTTTCTTT.

This clonotype has a count of ten or more. The V call is TRBV18, the J call TRBJ2-3, with TRBD2 identical over 9 bases. The length of the CDR3 is 14 residues. Looked up from germline, CDR1 is KGHSH and CDR2 is LQKENI. The V segment lost 5 bases and the J segment 3 bases; nucleotides outside the gene matches: 3. The CDR3 bases are TGTGCCAGCTCAGCTAGCGGGGCGACAGATACGCAGTATTTT. Translating it yields CASSASGATDTQYF. The full variable domain, with the rest looked up from reference TRBV18 and TRBJ2-3, is NAGVMQNPRHLVRRRGQEARLRCSPMKGHSHVYWYRQLPEEGLKFMVYLQKENIIDESGMPKERFSAEFPKEGPSILRIQQVVRGDSAAYFCASSASGATDTQYFGPGTRLTVL.